This T cell receptor beta chain was recovered during a study of blood T cell repertoires in COVID-19. In germline, CDR1 is SNHLY, CDR2 FYNNEI. The ends were cut back, 8 bases at V and 1 base at J, with 13 bases in the middle. CDR3 size: 14 residues. Generated by immunoSEQ multiplex PCR, the TCRdb table keeps only in-frame clones and is missing some. The repertoire includes over 250,000 clones, nearly 90% of them detected once, and 0.8% to 1% sits in the top ten. The TCR comes from a woman in her thirties who had recovered from COVID-19. V usage is TRBV2 and J usage is TRBJ2-3; D unresolved. The specimen sequenced was PBMCs or T cells enriched from blood (not recorded which). The CDR3 DNA reads TGTGCCAGCGCGCAGAGTCGGGGCACAGATACGCAGTATTTT. Amino acids: CASAQSRGTDTQYF. The full variable domain, completed using reference TRBV2 and TRBJ2-3, is EPEVTQTPSHQVTQMGQEVILRCVPISNHLYFYWYRQILGQKVEFLVSFYNNEISEKSEIFDDQFSVERPDGSNFTLKIRSTKLEDSAMYFCASAQSRGTDTQYFGPGTRLTVL.